Sequencing of this TCR beta chain was carried out in a study of regulatory dendritic cells for organ transplantation. Whole-study results and caveats: Considerable individual heterogeneity was seen in alloreactive memory CD8+ T cells. Regulatory dendritic cells appeared to expand memory CD8+ clones less than mature ones.

Comment on this clone: Its antigen is not identified.

TCRdb's copy holds only in-frame clones and misses some; the assay was immunoSEQ multiplex PCR. The sample records some 9,600 clones, more than 70% being singletons. Sorted T cells were CFSE-labeled and cultured more than 4 days with allogeneic regulatory or mature dendritic cells at 1:10. FACS sorted CD4+ or CD8+ T cells into CD45RA+ naive and CD45RO+ memory. The receptor was isolated from a human donor in good health. The sample consisted of memory CD4+ T cells from blood cultured with dendritic cells. Documented subset: CD45RO+ memory T cells.

CDR3 in amino acids: CASSTGGRPQYF. For the CDR3, the DNA is TGTGCCAGCAGCACGGGCGGGAGGCCCCAGTACTTC. The chain uses TRBV25-1 and TRBJ2-5; 8 nucleotides align to TRBD2. The CDR3 spans 12 residues. With 6 bases clipped from V and 9 bases from J, the junction kept 6 bases outside the gene matches. Looked up from germline, CDR1 is MGHDK and CDR2 is SYGVNS.